These 26 T cell receptor beta chains came from one sample sequenced in a study of blood T cells in healthy people across ages. Primed by a sample-barcoded 5' primer and a J-beta primer mix, a second PCR proceeded for roughly 7 to 11 cycles. MiXCR, applied by TCRdb to the 5' RACE reads, yields one record per CDR3 protein. The table records 600,000 to 650,000 distinct CDR3 sequences, 45% to 65% of them present only once. What was sequenced was blood. Receptor source: a man in his 60s in good health.

J is TRBJ1-1 and V is TRBV10-3; D is ambiguous. Trimming stripped 11 bases from V and 1 base from J, with 14 bases between. This CDR3 has 13 residues. Germline V gives CDR1 ENHRY, CDR2 SYGVKD. The CDR3 DNA follows: TGTGCCGGTCGGACTCAAGAGAACACTGAAGCTTTCTTT. Its translation is CAGRTQENTEAFF.

Here the CDR3 DNA reads TGTGCCAGCAGACAGGGGGCGGCTGGCTACACCTTC. It encodes CASRQGAAGYTF. This sequence joins TRBV6-2 or TRBV6-3 and TRBJ1-2; 9 bases are a match to TRBD1. Losses at the gene ends were 6 bases for V and 7 bases for J; bases not matched to a gene: 3. This CDR3 region has 12 residues. Germline CDR1 reads MNHEY; CDR2 reads SVGEGT.

V is TRBV4-1 and J is TRBJ2-1; 9 bases are shared with TRBD2. V dropped 4 bases and J dropped 1; count of bases not matched to a gene: 8. CDR1 MGHRA and CDR2 YSYEKL come from the germline V gene. The CDR3 length is 17 residues. CDR3 bases: TGCGCCAGCAGCCCAATTAGCGGGGGAAGGTCCTACAATGAGCAGTTCTTC. Its protein is CASSPISGGRSYNEQFF.

The rearrangement uses TRBV5-1 and TRBJ2-4, with D possibly being TRBD2 (7 bases). The V and J ends lost 0 bases and 7 bases respectively, with 11 bases between them. Germline lookup yields CDR1 SGHRS and CDR2 YFSETQ. This CDR3 is 14 amino acids long. DNA for the CDR3: TGCGCCAGCAGCTTGGCCACGGGGGGCAACATTCAGTACTTC. It translates to CASSLATGGNIQYF.

The chain carries TRBV2 and TRBJ1-1; 9 nucleotides align to TRBD1. The CDR3 loop spans 14 amino acids. Trimming took 7 bases from V and 5 from J; bases not matched to a gene: 8. Germline V gene sequence: CDR1 SNHLY, CDR2 FYNNEI. The CDR3 loop reads CASTEQGARTEAFF. As DNA, the CDR3 is TGTGCCAGCACCGAACAGGGGGCTCGGACTGAAGCTTTCTTT.

J is TRBJ2-5 and V is TRBV3-1; D unresolved. Germline lookup yields CDR1 LGHDT and CDR2 YNNKEL (reference sequence). This CDR3 has 13 residues. Trimming stripped 0 bases from V and 3 bases from J, with 5 bases between. This CDR3 is CASSQDLEETQYF. The DNA of the CDR3 is TGTGCCAGCAGCCAAGATCTTGAAGAGACCCAGTACTTC.

There are many counts of this clonotype. A read error may be the cause here, since a much bigger clone is one base away. The chain uses TRBV7-2 and TRBJ2-7; possibly TRBD1 for D (5 bases). Trimming left V 1 base short and J 3 bases short, with 10 bases between. The CDR3 loop spans 14 amino acids. Germline V lookup: CDR1 SGHTA, CDR2 FQGNSA. The DNA for the CDR3 is TGTGCCAGCAGCTTAGGTCAGGGTGGCTACGAGCAGTACTTC. Residues: CASSLGQGGYEQYF.

CDR3 amino acids: CASSKQVSGANVLTF. CDR3 DNA sequence: TGTGCCAGCAGCAAGCAGGTCTCTGGGGCCAACGTCCTGACTTTC. The chain combines TRBV21-1 with TRBJ2-6. TRBV21-1 is shown as a pseudogene. This CDR3 region has 15 residues.

The genes are TRBV12-5 and TRBJ2-2, with D possibly matching TRBD1 (6 bases). Trimming left V 6 bases short and J 6 bases short, with 26 bases between. The CDR3 covers 18 residues. Germline V gene sequence: CDR1 LGHNT, CDR2 FRNRAP. CDR3 nucleotides: TGTGCTAGTGGCCACATGGACAGCATTTCCCCCGGCCCCGGGGAGCTGTTTTTT. Translating it yields CASGHMDSISPGPGELFF. Using reference TRBV12-5 and TRBJ2-2 for the parts outside the CDR3, the full variable domain is DARVTQTPRHKVTEMGQEVTMRCQPILGHNTVFWYRQTMMQGLELLAYFRNRAPLDDSGMPKDRFSAEMPDATLATLKIQPSEPRDSAVYFCASGHMDSISPGPGELFFGEGSRLTVL.

This CDR3 is CASSLSPDRRSGANVLTF. The CDR3 nucleotides read TGCGCCAGCAGCTTGTCCCCCGACAGGAGGTCTGGGGCCAACGTCCTGACTTTC. The rearrangement joins TRBV5-1 to TRBJ2-6, with D possibly TRBD1 on 6 matching bases. The CDR3 spans 18 residues. Germline CDR1 is SGHRS and CDR2 is YFSETQ. V was clipped by 1 base and J by 1 base, with 15 bases between them. Variable domain in full (rest from reference TRBV5-1 and TRBJ2-6): KAGVTQTPRYLIKTRGQQVTLSCSPISGHRSVSWYQQTPGQGLQFLFEYFSETQRNKGNFPGRFSGRQFSNSRSEMNVSTLELGDSALYLCASSLSPDRRSGANVLTFGAGSRLTVL.

The chain couples TRBV6-1 to TRBJ2-5; possibly TRBD2 for D (6 bases). V lost 3 bases and J lost 0, with 14 bases in between. CDR1 is MNHNS and CDR2 is SASEGT in the germline V gene. The CDR3 extends over 16 amino acids. The CDR3 loop is CASSDLEGLNQETQYF. The CDR3 DNA sequence: TGTGCCAGCAGTGATTTGGAGGGCCTAAACCAAGAGACCCAGTACTTC.

The rearrangement joins TRBV20-1 to TRBJ2-5; perhaps D is TRBD1 or TRBD2 (6 bases each). V lost 0 bases to trimming and J lost 5 bases, with 16 bases between them. Germline CDR1 and CDR2: DFQATT and SNEGSKA (reference sequence). The CDR3 is 15 amino acids. CDR3 loop: CSARDFGGLVETQYF. The CDR3 DNA sequence: TGCAGTGCTAGAGATTTTGGGGGGCTCGTGGAGACCCAGTACTTC.

Note on this clonotype: A read error may explain this, as a much larger clone is one base away. The rearrangement uses TRBV5-6 and TRBJ2-7; no definite D call. The CDR3 contains 11 residues. Germline V gene sequence: CDR1 SGHDT, CDR2 YYEEEE. The CDR3 nucleotides are TGTGCCAGCAGCTTGGTCTACGGGCAGTACTTC. Translated: CASSLVYGQYF.

The chain couples TRBV3-1 to TRBJ2-3; the match to TRBD2 covers 7 bases. The germline CDR1 and CDR2 sequences are LGHDT and YNNKEL (reference sequence). The CDR3 has 13 amino acids. The V and J ends lost 6 bases and 4 bases, in that order; junction bases with no gene match: 4. The CDR3 here is CASSTSESDTQYF. Written as DNA, the CDR3 is TGTGCCAGCAGTACTAGCGAGTCAGATACGCAGTATTTT.

The J gene is TRBJ2-5, the V gene TRBV9, with 7 nucleotides matching TRBD2. Germline trimming cut 3 bases from V and 2 bases from J; bases unmatched to any gene: 4. Germline CDR1 SGDLS, CDR2 YYNGEE. The CDR3 is 14 amino acids. CDR3 loop: CASSARLAQETQYF. DNA for the CDR3: TGTGCCAGCAGCGCAAGACTAGCTCAAGAGACCCAGTACTTC.

This chain uses TRBV12-3 or TRBV12-4 with TRBJ2-3, with TRBD2 matching 10 bases. The CDR3 covers 15 residues. Trimming took 5 bases from V and 6 from J; bases not matched to a gene: 8. CDR3 loop: CASSPEAGGLDTQYF. CDR3 bases: TGTGCCAGCAGTCCAGAAGCGGGGGGGCTGGATACGCAGTATTTT.

Of note for this clonotype: This clone may be a read error of a much larger clone one base away. It is unclear where the CDR3 begins or ends on the DNA, so no DNA is shown, and the CDR3 is as TCRdb lists it. The genes are TRBV9 and TRBJ2-7. The CDR3 adds up to 14 amino acids, both ends counted. The germline gives CDR1 SGDLS, CDR2 YYNGEE. CDR3 sequence: CASSVAGGTNERYF.

The J gene is TRBJ1-2, the V gene TRBV11-1; TRBD1 aligns across 7 bases. There are 21 residues in the CDR3. The V segment lost 5 bases and the J segment 2 bases; nucleotides outside the gene matches: 26. CDR1 and CDR2 (germline): SGHAT, FQDESV (reference sequence). CDR3 DNA: TGTGCCAGCAGCCCAACCCGCCTAATTACTGAGGGGGCTCCCCTCAACTATGGCTACACCTTC. Amino acids: CASSPTRLITEGAPLNYGYTF.

This clonotype was detected a few times. The chain joins TRBV9 to TRBJ2-7; TRBD2 aligns across 8 bases. The CDR3 runs to 16 residues. CDR1 and CDR2 from the germline V gene are SGDLS and YYNGEE. The ends lost 3 bases at V and 0 bases at J; junction bases unmatched: 8. The CDR3 nucleotides read TGTGCCAGCAGCGCCTTTAGCGGGGATAGCTCCTACGAGCAGTACTTC. Translating it yields CASSAFSGDSSYEQYF.

This clonotype appeared a few times. A read error may be the cause here, since a much bigger clone is one base away. This CDR3 reads CASSPRRDLNEQYF. The CDR3 coding sequence is TGTGCCAGCAGCCCCCGACGGGACCTCAATGAGCAGTACTTC. The rearrangement uses TRBV7-2 and TRBJ2-1; D could derive from TRBD1 or TRBD2 (5 bases each). The DNA end is a closer match to TRBJ2-7, so the J assignment may be wrong. The CDR3 runs to 14 residues. The V gene's germline CDR1 is SGHTA and CDR2 FQGNSA.

The genes are TRBV11-2 and TRBJ2-7, with a weak D call TRBD1 (6 bases). The J call may be mistaken, given a closer DNA end match to TRBJ2-5. This CDR3 is 15 amino acids long. Looked up from germline, CDR1 is SGHAT and CDR2 is FQNNGV. CDR3 nucleotides: TGTGCCAGCACCCAACAGGGCAGCCTGGGAGAGACCCAGTACTTC. This translates into CASTQQGSLGETQYF.

This chain uses TRBV7-9 with TRBJ2-3, with D uncertain. With 5 bases removed from V and 0 bases from J, the gap between germline ends came to 9 bases. This CDR3 is built from 14 residues. Looked up from germline, CDR1 is SEHNR and CDR2 is FQNEAQ (reference sequence). The CDR3 coding sequence is TGTGCCAGCAGCCAAAGTTGGAGCACAGATACGCAGTATTTT. Encoded protein: CASSQSWSTDTQYF.

The chain couples TRBV6-1 to TRBJ2-7, with D perhaps matching TRBD2 (7 bases). Germline CDR1 and CDR2: MNHNS and SASEGT. The V end was cut by 5 bases, the J end by 4 bases, with 18 bases between. The CDR3 length is 15 residues. The CDR3 region is CASSNLGGALYEQYF. DNA of the CDR3: TGTGCCAGCAGTAACCTTGGGGGGGCCCTATACGAGCAGTACTTC.

The chain combines TRBV7-9 with TRBJ2-1; D not certain. CDR3 size: 15 residues. The germline gives CDR1 SEHNR, CDR2 FQNEAQ (reference sequence). Trimming took 0 bases from V and 4 from J, leaving 10 bases between them. DNA of the CDR3: TGTGCCAGCAGCTTAGCCCTGACGGAATACAATGAGCAGTTCTTC. Translated, it gives CASSLALTEYNEQFF. The entire variable domain, with the rest obtained from reference TRBV7-9 and TRBJ2-1, is as follows: DTGVSQNPRHKITKRGQNVTFRCDPISEHNRLYWYRQTLGQGPEFLTYFQNEAQLEKSRLLSDRFSAERPKGSFSTLEIQRTEQGDSAMYLCASSLALTEYNEQFFGPGTRLTVL.

The gene calls are TRBV5-1 and TRBJ1-4; TRBD1 is a possible D gene (5 bases). Germline values: CDR1 SGHRS, CDR2 YFSETQ. This CDR3 is 16 amino acids long. The V end was cut by 5 bases, the J end by 10 bases, with 24 bases between. DNA for the CDR3: TGCGCCAGCAGTCGAGGGCAGGGTCTCTCGGAAGGAAAACTGTTTTTT. It codes for CASSRGQGLSEGKLFF.

This clonotype appeared a few times. V is TRBV29-1 and J is TRBJ1-2; 9 bases are a match to TRBD1. CDR3 length: 12 amino acids. V trimming: 6 bases; J trimming: 8 bases; junction bases outside the gene matches: 7. Germline CDR1 SQVTM, CDR2 ANQGSEA. This CDR3 reads CSVRKDRGGYTF. In nucleotides, the CDR3 is TGCAGCGTCCGAAAGGACAGGGGCGGCTACACCTTC.